The clone carrying this T cell receptor beta chain was counted many times. Its antigen is undetermined. The CDR3 consists of 17 residues. Germline CDR1 reads SGHRS; CDR2 reads YFSETQ. V lost 4 bases to trimming and J lost 6 bases; unmatched junction nucleotides: 14. Template switching supplied a universal primer site; unique molecular identifiers were carried on the cDNA. TCRdb reprocessed the 5' RACE reads via MiXCR and lists one record per CDR3 protein. The sample holds some 600,000 distinct CDR3 sequences, 7.1% seen once. The data were taken from a study of identical twins. Study-wide results and limits: Abundant cord blood beta clonotypes carried fewer insertions; memory repertoires showed none.

This sample also appeared in a second study, on yellow fever vaccine responses in identical twins. That investigation notes: The T cell response to vaccination in identical twins was reportedly partly convergent and partly personalized.

The chain employs TRBV5-1 and TRBJ2-3; 10 positions match TRBD1. The sequence came from a woman between 18 and 29 years old in good health. The sequenced sample consisted of PBMCs. CDR3: CASSGDGTGVLFDTQYF. The CDR3 bases are TGCGCCAGCAGCGGCGACGGGACAGGGGTTTTATTCGATACGCAGTATTTT.